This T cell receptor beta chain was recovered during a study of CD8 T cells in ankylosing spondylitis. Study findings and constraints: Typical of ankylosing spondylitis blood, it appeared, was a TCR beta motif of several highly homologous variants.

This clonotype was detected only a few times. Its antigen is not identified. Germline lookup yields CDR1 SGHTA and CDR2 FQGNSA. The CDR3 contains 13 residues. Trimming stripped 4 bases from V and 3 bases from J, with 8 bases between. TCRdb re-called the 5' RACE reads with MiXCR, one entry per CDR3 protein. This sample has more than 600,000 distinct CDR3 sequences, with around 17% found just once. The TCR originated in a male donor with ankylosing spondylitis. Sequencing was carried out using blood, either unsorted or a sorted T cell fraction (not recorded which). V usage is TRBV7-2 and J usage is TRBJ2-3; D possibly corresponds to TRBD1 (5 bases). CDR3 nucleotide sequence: TGTGCCAGCAGCTACCGACAGACAGATACGCAGTATTTT. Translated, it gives CASSYRQTDTQYF.